The 26 T cell receptor beta chains below all came from one sample that was sequenced in a study of spatial heterogeneity in lung cancer. Stated time point: blood at routine non-recurrence follow-up after resection. Whole RNA came from tumor, nontumor lung or frozen PBMC and was sequenced without being sorted. TCRdb recomputed calls from the 5' RACE reads with MiXCR, one row per CDR3 protein. The data hold around 110,000 distinct CDR3 sequences, with 10% to 15% observed a single time. The sample consisted of PBMCs, taken at follow-up. The receptor set was obtained from a male donor with early-stage non-small cell lung cancer.

In this sample, this clonotype turned up many times. V is TRBV20-1 and J is TRBJ2-7; 7 bases map to TRBD1. CDR1 DFQATT and CDR2 SNEGSKA come from the germline V gene (reference sequence). The CDR3 loop spans 16 amino acids. The V gene end was trimmed by 4 bases and the J gene end by 2 bases; junction bases not matched to a gene: 14. CDR3 DNA sequence: TGCAGTGCTATGGCCCCGGGACAGAAGAAAACCTACGAGCAGTACTTC. Translating gives CSAMAPGQKKTYEQYF.

This clonotype has just a few counts. This chain joins TRBV12-3 or TRBV12-4 and TRBJ2-5, with 8 bases that match TRBD1. This CDR3 region has 17 residues. Trimming took 5 bases from V and 0 from J; bases not matched to a gene: 11. CDR3 sequence reads: CASSQGQGGGYQETQYF. The CDR3 nucleotides are TGTGCCAGCAGTCAAGGACAGGGCGGAGGGTACCAAGAGACCCAGTACTTC.

This clonotype was observed a handful of times. The chain links TRBV10-3 to TRBJ2-2, with D tentatively TRBD1 (5 bases). V was pared by 7 bases and J by 0 bases, with 24 bases between. From germline, CDR1 is ENHRY and CDR2 SYGVKD. The CDR3 covers 19 residues. The DNA of the CDR3 is TGTGCCATCAAGCCCTCCGCGACAGTTTCATTCGCGAACACCGGGGAGCTGTTTTTT. It is translated as CAIKPSATVSFANTGELFF.

This clonotype was detected many times. The J gene is TRBJ2-2, the V gene TRBV6-5; 7 bases are a match to TRBD1. CDR1 is MNHEY and CDR2 is SVGAGI in the germline V gene. This CDR3 comprises 14 residues. Unmatched junction bases numbered 6, after V lost 10 bases and J lost 1 base. CDR3 DNA: TGTGCCACCAGACAGGGCGGGAACACCGGGGAGCTGTTTTTT. Protein sequence: CATRQGGNTGELFF.

This clonotype was seen a handful of times. V is TRBV19 and J is TRBJ2-5; D assignment may be TRBD1 or TRBD2 (6 bases each). The CDR3 runs 16 residues. Germline CDR1 and CDR2: LNHDA and SQIVND (reference sequence). V lost 5 bases and J lost 1, with 17 bases in between. In nucleotides, the CDR3 is TGTGCCAGTAGTCCAACGGGGGCAGGAGGCCAAGAGACCCAGTACTTC. It codes for CASSPTGAGGQETQYF.

This clonotype showed up just a few times. The chain employs TRBV9 and TRBJ2-7; TRBD1 or TRBD2 may be the D gene (5 bases each). Deletions cut 5 bases from V and 2 bases from J, with 14 bases between. CDR3 length: 14 amino acids. The V gene's germline CDR1 is SGDLS and CDR2 YYNGEE. The CDR3 DNA follows: TGTGCCAGCAGTTCGACAGCGGTCACCTACGAGCAGTACTTC. It yields the protein CASSSTAVTYEQYF.

The V and J genes are TRBV30 and TRBJ2-7; 7 positions agree with TRBD2. After removal of 6 bases from V and 1 base from J, the junction contained 6 bases not matched to a gene. Germline V gene sequence: CDR1 GTSNPN, CDR2 SVGIG (reference sequence). The CDR3 length is 13 residues. CDR3 DNA sequence: TGTGCCTGCCCCGGGCGGGGGTCCTACGAGCAGTACTTC. Its protein is CACPGRGSYEQYF. Full variable domain (outside the CDR3, taken from reference TRBV30 and TRBJ2-7): SQTIHQWPATLVQPVGSPLSLECTVEGTSNPNLYWYRQAAGRGLQLLFYSVGIGQISSEVPQNLSASRPQDRQFILSSKKLLLSDSGFYLCACPGRGSYEQYFGPGTRLTVT.

This clonotype was found a few times. This chain uses TRBV20-1 with TRBJ2-5, with TRBD2 matching 8 bases. Germline V gene lookup returns CDR1 DFQATT and CDR2 SNEGSKA (reference sequence). The ends lost 0 bases at V and 5 bases at J; junction bases unmatched: 5. This CDR3 comprises 14 residues. As DNA, the CDR3 is TGCAGTGCTAGAGATTCGCCGGGAGGGGAGACCCAGTACTTC. Protein: CSARDSPGGETQYF.

This clonotype was seen more than once but under ten times. J is TRBJ2-7 and V is TRBV4-3; the match to TRBD1 covers 8 bases. Germline V gene sequence: CDR1 LGHNA, CDR2 YSLEER. The CDR3 is 14 residues long. With 0 bases clipped from V and 5 bases from J, the junction kept 3 bases outside the gene matches. CDR3 sequence (DNA): TGCGCCAGCAGCCAAGATCGCAGGGGGCACGAGCAGTACTTC. Its translation: CASSQDRRGHEQYF.

This chain uses TRBV20-1 with TRBJ2-3; 8 nucleotides line up with TRBD1. Trimming took 3 bases from V and 0 from J; bases not matched to a gene: 2. Germline V gives CDR1 DFQATT, CDR2 SNEGSKA (reference sequence). The CDR3 loop spans 14 amino acids. CDR3 nucleotide sequence: TGCAGTGCTAGGGGGACAGGTAGCACAGATACGCAGTATTTT. It codes for CSARGTGSTDTQYF.

The chain joins TRBV12-3 or TRBV12-4 to TRBJ2-5; 9 positions agree with TRBD2. V was clipped by 6 bases and J by 5 bases; unmatched bases: 7. CDR3 length: 14 amino acids. CDR3 DNA sequence: TGTGCCAGCAGCCGCGGGGGGGCCTGGGAGACCCAGTACTTC. It encodes CASSRGGAWETQYF.

The rearrangement uses TRBV7-2 and TRBJ2-2; TRBD2 aligns across 8 bases. Looked up from germline, CDR1 is SGHTA and CDR2 is FQGNSA. V shed 4 bases, J shed 4 bases, and the junction held 5 bases outside the gene matches. The CDR3 runs to 15 residues. The DNA for the CDR3 is TGTGCCAGCAGCTCCGTAGCGGGGCTCACCGGGGAGCTGTTTTTT. As protein: CASSSVAGLTGELFF.

Concerning this clonotype itself: At one boundary the junction diverges from the germline segment, which might be a read error. The V call is TRBV30, the J call TRBJ2-7; 8 bases agree with TRBD2. This CDR3 contains 12 residues. Germline assignment: CDR1 GTSNPN and CDR2 SVGIG (reference sequence). CDR3 in amino acids: CARSGGDYEQYF. In DNA, the CDR3 is TGTGCCCGGAGCGGGGGCGACTACGAGCAGTACTTC.

This chain uses TRBV7-2 with TRBJ1-4; D not certain. Trimming shortened V by 1 base and J by 8 bases, and 17 bases separated the two germline ends. Per the germline V gene, CDR1 is SGHTA and CDR2 is FQGNSA. This CDR3 is built from 16 residues. The CDR3 sequence: CASSLDSTRIGEKLFF. As DNA, the CDR3 is TGTGCCAGCAGCTTAGACTCGACTCGAATAGGGGAAAAACTGTTTTTT.

This chain joins TRBV7-9 and TRBJ1-1; 11 nucleotides line up with TRBD1. Per germline, CDR1 SEHNR and CDR2 FQNEAQ (reference sequence). The CDR3 sequence is 17 residues long. J gave up 0 bases and V 3 bases, and 6 bases lay outside the gene matches. The CDR3 spells CASSFRTGGGMNTEAFF. CDR3 sequence (DNA): TGTGCCAGCAGCTTTAGGACAGGGGGCGGTATGAACACTGAAGCTTTCTTT.

The V call is TRBV29-1, the J call TRBJ2-3; TRBD2 agrees at 13 bases. Germline V gene lookup returns CDR1 SQVTM and CDR2 ANQGSEA. The V and J ends lost 4 bases and 3 bases, in that order; junction bases with no gene match: 4. The CDR3 has 15 residues. Here the CDR3 reads CSVVGTSGITDTQYF. As DNA, the CDR3 is TGCAGCGTTGTTGGGACTAGCGGGATTACAGATACGCAGTATTTT.

This clonotype was seen many times. The rearrangement links TRBV12-3 or TRBV12-4 to TRBJ1-3, with D perhaps TRBD1 (6 bases). V was shortened by 5 bases and J by 0 bases, with 11 bases between the two germline ends. This CDR3 is built from 15 residues. CDR3 amino acids: CASSPTGSSGNTIYF. As DNA, the CDR3 is TGTGCCAGCAGTCCGACAGGTAGCTCTGGAAACACCATATATTTT.

The rearrangement joins TRBV7-2 to TRBJ2-7, with D maybe TRBD1 (5 bases). The CDR3 covers 14 residues. CDR1 and CDR2 (germline): SGHTA, FQGNSA. Trimming removed 3 bases from V and 9 bases from J, with 18 bases in between. The CDR3: CASSFDSFSSGQYF. The CDR3 region has the DNA TGTGCCAGCAGCTTCGACAGTTTCTCCTCCGGGCAGTACTTC.

This clonotype was detected a few times. This chain joins TRBV4-2 and TRBJ2-3, with 7 bases lining up with TRBD1. With 2 bases clipped from V and 7 bases from J, the junction kept 6 bases outside the gene matches. This CDR3 has 14 residues. Germline V gene sequence: CDR1 LGHNA, CDR2 YNFKEQ. The CDR3, as DNA: TGTGCCAGCAGCCAATCAGGGACAGTCCATACGCAGTATTTT. Translated, it gives CASSQSGTVHTQYF.

V and J are TRBV6-5 and TRBJ2-4; perhaps D is TRBD1 or TRBD2 (6 bases each). The germline V and J ends were trimmed by 5 bases and 0 bases, with 11 bases remaining between them. This CDR3 comprises 15 residues. The V gene's germline CDR1 is MNHEY and CDR2 SVGAGI. The CDR3 spells CASSRGELAKNIQYF. As DNA, the CDR3 is TGTGCCAGCAGTAGGGGGGAGCTAGCCAAAAACATTCAGTACTTC.

The genes are TRBV12-3 or TRBV12-4 and TRBJ1-1; D ambiguous. This CDR3 comprises 14 residues. V lost 5 bases and J lost 1, with 11 bases in between. The CDR3 bases are TGTGCCAGCAGTATTCAGGCAGCGAACACTGAAGCTTTCTTT. Residues: CASSIQAANTEAFF.

V usage is TRBV20-1 and J usage is TRBJ2-5; 10 bases map to TRBD2. The CDR3 sequence is 13 residues long. V dropped 6 bases and J dropped 4; count of bases not matched to a gene: 5. Per germline, CDR1 DFQATT and CDR2 SNEGSKA (reference sequence). The CDR3 sequence: CSAQGLATETQYF. The CDR3 DNA is TGCAGTGCGCAGGGACTAGCGACAGAGACCCAGTACTTC.

CDR3 loop: CASMGPGWDTQYF. DNA for the CDR3: TGTGCCAGCATGGGTCCAGGGTGGGATACGCAGTATTTT. The J gene is TRBJ2-3, the V gene TRBV2, with D possibly TRBD1 on 5 matching bases. CDR1 is SNHLY and CDR2 is FYNNEI in the germline V gene. Trimming removed 7 bases at V and 6 bases at J, with 14 bases between. There are 13 residues in the CDR3. The whole variable domain, filled in from reference TRBV2 and TRBJ2-3, reads EPEVTQTPSHQVTQMGQEVILRCVPISNHLYFYWYRQILGQKVEFLVSFYNNEISEKSEIFDDQFSVERPDGSNFTLKIRSTKLEDSAMYFCASMGPGWDTQYFGPGTRLTVL.

The V and J genes are TRBV18 and TRBJ2-6; no firm D call. CDR3 size: 16 residues. Germline assignment: CDR1 KGHSH and CDR2 LQKENI. V was cut by 5 bases and J by 0 bases, with 11 bases left in between. The CDR3 spells CASSTQKNSGANVLTF. CDR3 coding DNA: TGTGCCAGCTCAACTCAAAAGAACTCTGGGGCCAACGTCCTGACTTTC.

The V and J genes are TRBV6-5 and TRBJ2-3, with D perhaps TRBD2 (6 bases). Looked up from germline, CDR1 is MNHEY and CDR2 is SVGAGI. This CDR3 region has 11 residues. V lost 10 bases and J 5 bases, leaving 10 bases between the germline ends. CDR3 coding DNA: TGTGCCATCCGGCGGGGAGATACGCAGTATTTT. It translates to CAIRRGDTQYF.

This clonotype was detected only a few times. The chain uses TRBV6-6 and TRBJ2-1, with TRBD1 matching 9 bases. The V segment lost 2 bases and the J segment 4 bases; nucleotides outside the gene matches: 3. The germline V gene encodes CDR1 MNHNY and CDR2 SVGAGI (reference sequence). This CDR3 is 15 amino acids long. CDR3 sequence: CASSYRDRGYNEQFF. CDR3 nucleotide sequence: TGTGCCAGCAGTTACAGAGACAGGGGGTACAATGAGCAGTTCTTC.